Presented here are 26 T cell receptor beta chains from one specimen sequenced in a study of regulatory T cells in long-lasting Graves disease. To make TCR beta libraries, researchers used iRepertoire HTBI primers and Arm-PCR of CDR3 regions. One entry per CDR3 protein results from TCRdb running MiXCR on the multiplex PCR reads. The sample lists about 420,000 distinct CDR3 sequences, 23% occurring once. The sample's time point: persistent/refractory GD, antithyroid drugs over 5 years with positive TRAb. PBMC-derived RNA was used for the TCR library. The material sequenced was peripheral blood mononuclear cells (PBMCs), taken when the disease was refractory, from a patient treated with antithyroid drugs. The receptor set was obtained from a female donor with Graves disease.

The V and J genes are TRBV12-3 or TRBV12-4 and TRBJ2-3, with D unresolved. The V gene lost 2 bases and the J gene lost 5 bases, with 14 bases spanning the gap. The CDR3 consists of 15 residues. The CDR3 spells CASSLSRNLRDTQYF. DNA for the CDR3: TGTGCCAGCAGTTTATCCAGAAACCTGAGAGATACGCAGTATTTT.

The sample holds a few counts of this clonotype. The CDR3 DNA is TGTGCCAGCAGGTCTCCACAGGGGTGGACTGAAGCTTTCTTT. Its protein is CASRSPQGWTEAFF. This sequence joins TRBV7-9 and TRBJ1-1, with TRBD1 identical over 7 bases. Germline V gives CDR1 SEHNR, CDR2 FQNEAQ (reference sequence). The CDR3 is 14 residues long. Trimming cost V 6 bases and J 5 bases; bases outside gene matches: 9.

The J gene is TRBJ2-7, the V gene TRBV7-8, with a weak D call TRBD2 (6 bases). V was cut by 6 bases and J by 1 base, with 13 bases left in between. The CDR3 spans 14 residues. The V gene's germline CDR1 is SGHVS and CDR2 FQNEAQ. CDR3 region: CASSMERGSYEQYF. CDR3 coding DNA: TGTGCCAGCAGTATGGAACGGGGGTCCTACGAGCAGTACTTC.

Ten or more counts support this clonotype. The chain couples TRBV12-3 or TRBV12-4 to TRBJ2-1, with 9 bases identical to TRBD2. The CDR3 is made up of 15 amino acids. V dropped 3 bases and J dropped 4; count of bases not matched to a gene: 4. This CDR3 is CASSLSGRRYNEQFF. In DNA, the CDR3 is TGTGCCAGCAGTTTGAGCGGGAGGCGGTACAATGAGCAGTTCTTC.

In this sample, this clonotype turned up many times. This chain links TRBV29-1 with TRBJ2-2; D not certain. V lost 1 base and J 3 bases, leaving 12 bases between the germline ends. Per germline, CDR1 SQVTM and CDR2 ANQGSEA. The CDR3 is 15 residues long. The CDR3: CSVEGSSKDTGELFF. The CDR3 DNA follows: TGCAGCGTTGAAGGATCGTCCAAGGACACCGGGGAGCTGTTTTTT.

CDR3 sequence: CSVEAPNEELSYEQYF. As DNA, the CDR3 is TGCAGCGTTGAAGCCCCGAACGAGGAGTTATCCTACGAGCAGTACTTC. This chain uses TRBV29-1 with TRBJ2-7, with unresolved D. CDR3 size: 16 residues. Looked up from germline, CDR1 is SQVTM and CDR2 is ANQGSEA. V gave up 1 base and J gave up 1 base, with 17 bases separating them.

This clonotype has more than one count but fewer than ten. V usage is TRBV5-1 and J usage is TRBJ1-5, with TRBD1 matching over 8 bases. This CDR3 has 15 residues. The ends lost 5 bases at V and 4 bases at J; junction bases unmatched: 8. Germline assignment: CDR1 SGHRS and CDR2 YFSETQ. The CDR3, as DNA: TGCGCCAGCAGACTTGGACAGGGATCGAATCAGCCCCAGCATTTT. Its translation: CASRLGQGSNQPQHF.

This chain connects TRBV9 to TRBJ2-2; 13 bases are a match to TRBD2. V dropped 3 bases and J dropped 5; count of bases not matched to a gene: 7. This CDR3 is 17 amino acids long. Germline assignment: CDR1 SGDLS and CDR2 YYNGEE. The CDR3 loop reads CASSGSPGLAGTGELFF. CDR3 sequence (DNA): TGTGCCAGCAGCGGGTCGCCGGGACTAGCGGGAACCGGGGAGCTGTTTTTT.

Only a few counts were recorded for this clonotype. The chain combines TRBV20-1 with TRBJ1-2; D gene unclear. The germline V gene has CDR1 DFQATT and CDR2 SNEGSKA (reference sequence). V was shortened by 0 bases and J by 0 bases, with 5 bases between the two germline ends. The CDR3 totals 13 residues. CDR3 sequence reads: CSAREGSNYGYTF. CDR3 coding DNA: TGCAGTGCTAGAGAGGGGTCTAACTATGGCTACACCTTC.

The table lists this clonotype with a few counts. J is TRBJ2-7 and V is TRBV30; 9 bases fit TRBD1. Trimming took 2 bases from V and 3 from J; bases not matched to a gene: 5. CDR3 length: 14 residues. Germline V gene data show CDR1 as GTSNPN and CDR2 as SVGIG (reference sequence). The CDR3 sequence: CAWSLGQGIYEQYF. DNA of the CDR3: TGTGCCTGGAGTTTAGGACAGGGGATCTACGAGCAGTACTTC.

The V gene is TRBV2, the J gene TRBJ1-1; perhaps TRBD1 as D (6 bases). Trimming cost V 5 bases and J 5 bases, with 15 bases left between them. This CDR3 region has 14 residues. Per germline, CDR1 SNHLY and CDR2 FYNNEI. The CDR3 loop reads CASSPKRGSTEAFF. The CDR3 coding sequence is TGTGCCAGCAGTCCCAAGAGGGGGAGTACTGAAGCTTTCTTT.

This clonotype was recorded at least ten times. V gene TRBV7-2 combines with J gene TRBJ1-2, with D tentatively TRBD1 (5 bases). This CDR3 comprises 14 residues. The germline CDR1 and CDR2 sequences are SGHTA and FQGNSA. Trimming left V 5 bases short and J 6 bases short, with 16 bases between. The CDR3 sequence is CASSLRAADHGYTF. In DNA form, the CDR3 reads TGTGCCAGCAGCCTCAGGGCCGCAGACCATGGCTACACCTTC.

V and J are TRBV29-1 and TRBJ1-1; 12 bases align to TRBD1. Per germline, CDR1 SQVTM and CDR2 ANQGSEA. The CDR3 sequence is 16 residues long. After removal of 4 bases from V and 1 base from J, the junction contained 7 bases not matched to a gene. The CDR3 DNA follows: TGCAGCGTTGGGGGGACAGGGGGCCGGAGGAACACTGAAGCTTTCTTT. Translating it yields CSVGGTGGRRNTEAFF.

This clonotype has just a few counts. The rearrangement links TRBV20-1 to TRBJ2-7, with D perhaps matching TRBD2 (7 bases). CDR3 size: 13 residues. Germline loops: CDR1 DFQATT, CDR2 SNEGSKA (reference sequence). V was shortened by 3 bases and J by 2 bases, with 11 bases between the two germline ends. In nucleotides, the CDR3 is TGCAGTGCTAGGGGGGGGCTCGCCTACGAGCAGTACTTC. It codes for CSARGGLAYEQYF.

The V call is TRBV20-1, the J call TRBJ1-1, with D perhaps matching TRBD1 (6 bases). The CDR3 totals 14 residues. Trimming took off 3 bases at V and 1 base at J, with 12 bases between the two ends. The germline gives CDR1 DFQATT, CDR2 SNEGSKA (reference sequence). The DNA for the CDR3 is TGCAGTGCTAGCATTCCGACAGGGAACACTGAAGCTTTCTTT. Protein sequence: CSASIPTGNTEAFF.

A word on this clonotype: One end of the junction is discordant with germline, which a read error may explain. The J gene is TRBJ2-1, the V gene TRBV20-1; D is unresolved. The CDR3 extends over 14 amino acids. CDR1 is DFQATT and CDR2 is SNEGSKA in the germline V gene (reference sequence). The CDR3 nucleotides are TGCAGTGCAGAAGACTCCGACTCCTACAATGAGCGGTTCTTC. As protein: CSAEDSDSYNERFF.

To note about this clonotype: The conserved final phenylalanine or tryptophan is absent from the CDR3, which likely points to a read error. The gene calls are TRBV19 and TRBJ1-1; D remains ambiguous. Germline V gene lookup returns CDR1 LNHDA and CDR2 SQIVND (reference sequence). The CDR3 is 17 amino acids. Trimming shortened V by 6 bases and J by 6 bases, and 26 bases separated the two germline ends. The CDR3 nucleotides read TGTGCCAGTAGGCCTTGGAGGCTGGGCTTCTCGAGGGCTGAAGCTTTCCTT. Its translation: CASRPWRLGFSRAEAFL.

Only a few counts were recorded for this clonotype. The V call is TRBV6-1, the J call TRBJ2-5; 13 bases align to TRBD2. Germline CDR1 reads MNHNS; CDR2 reads SASEGT. Germline trimming cut 6 bases from V and 5 bases from J; bases unmatched to any gene: 6. The CDR3 is made up of 15 amino acids. The chain's CDR3 is CASRRLAGGGETQYF. In DNA, the CDR3 is TGTGCCAGCAGGAGACTAGCGGGAGGCGGGGAGACCCAGTACTTC.

The rearrangement uses TRBV2 and TRBJ2-2, with 9 bases fitting TRBD1. CDR3 size: 15 residues. Trimming at V came to 6 bases and at J to 4 bases, leaving 6 bases not matched to a gene. Germline loops: CDR1 SNHLY, CDR2 FYNNEI. CDR3 loop: CASSSGTGFTGELFF. CDR3 nucleotide sequence: TGTGCCAGCAGCTCCGGGACAGGGTTCACCGGGGAGCTGTTTTTT.

This clonotype appeared many times. J is TRBJ2-5 and V is TRBV11-2, with no clear D. The germline CDR1 and CDR2 sequences are SGHAT and FQNNGV. The CDR3 covers 14 residues. Trimming pared 5 bases from V and 5 bases from J, leaving 15 bases between. Written as DNA, the CDR3 is TGTGCCAGCAGCCAAGGTGGGGTTGGCGAGACCCAGTACTTC. Amino acid sequence: CASSQGGVGETQYF.

The chain recombines TRBV19 with TRBJ2-5; D gene unclear. Germline lookup yields CDR1 LNHDA and CDR2 SQIVND (reference sequence). The CDR3 extends over 11 amino acids. The germline V and J ends were trimmed by 5 bases and 5 bases, with 6 bases remaining between them. The DNA for the CDR3 is TGTGCCAGTAGTGCGCTGGAGACCCAGTACTTC. As protein: CASSALETQYF.

On this clonotype: A much larger clone is a single base away; this may be a read error. The chain recombines TRBV6-1 with TRBJ1-3, with a possible D match to TRBD1 (6 bases). This CDR3 has 12 amino acids. CDR1 and CDR2 from the germline V gene are MNHNS and SASEGT. Trimming stripped 8 bases from V and 7 bases from J, with 12 bases between. Here the CDR3 DNA reads TGTGCCAGCGGGGGGGGCCGCAACACCATATATTTT. Residues: CASGGGRNTIYF.

Ten or more counts support this clonotype. This chain links TRBV20-1 with TRBJ2-7; 10 bases agree with TRBD2. V lost 5 bases to trimming and J lost 2 bases; unmatched junction nucleotides: 9. Germline CDR1 and CDR2: DFQATT and SNEGSKA (reference sequence). The CDR3 covers 15 residues. The CDR3 region is CSAGSSGRGTYEQYF. DNA for the CDR3: TGCAGTGCTGGGTCAAGCGGGAGGGGTACCTACGAGCAGTACTTC.

This clonotype was counted a single time. The chain employs TRBV28 and TRBJ1-2; no reliable D call. CDR3 size: 13 residues. Germline loops: CDR1 MDHEN, CDR2 SYDVKM. With 3 bases removed from V and 2 bases from J, the gap between germline ends came to 7 bases. Here the CDR3 reads CASSLDHNYGYTF. The CDR3 DNA reads TGTGCCAGCAGTTTGGACCACAACTATGGCTACACCTTC.

This clonotype was picked up a small number of times. The gene calls are TRBV29-1 and TRBJ2-6; 11 bases agree with TRBD2. The DNA end lines up better with TRBJ2-7; the J call may be wrong. Germline assignment: CDR1 SQVTM and CDR2 ANQGSEA. The CDR3 is made up of 14 amino acids. CDR3 sequence: CSARTSGSTHEQYF. CDR3 DNA sequence: TGCAGCGCCCGAACTAGCGGGAGTACCCACGAGCAGTACTTC.

The table lists this clonotype with many counts. The J gene is TRBJ2-7, the V gene TRBV2; 9 bases are a match to TRBD1. The ends lost 4 bases at V and 4 bases at J; junction bases unmatched: 8. The CDR3 runs to 15 residues. Germline V gives CDR1 SNHLY, CDR2 FYNNEI. This chain's CDR3 is CASSAGGQGRYEQYF. DNA for the CDR3: TGTGCCAGCAGTGCCGGCGGACAGGGGAGGTACGAGCAGTACTTC.